A selection of T cell receptor beta chains follows, all from one sample in a study of T cells expressing NK-cell markers. Each CDR3 protein gets one entry in TCRdb, which reprocessed the 5' RACE reads and gives no DNA. The sample shows 400,000 to 500,000 distinct CDR3 sequences, and about 7.3% sits with its ten largest clones. Input material: blood T cells: a sorted CD56 or NKG2C T cell subset, CD4+ or CD8+ T cells, or bulk PBMC T cells (not recorded which). The receptors here all came from a woman between 18 and 70 years old in good health. The CDR3 runs from the conserved cysteine through the conserved F or W.

TRBJ2-3 | TRBV7-9 | CASSRAVRGADTQYF
TRBJ1-1 | TRBV6-5 | CASSWPQGGKAFF
TRBJ1-4 | TRBV24-1 | CATSEVGEKLFF
TRBJ1-1 | TRBV12-3/TRBV12-4 | CASRFDPFGAFF
TRBJ1-3 | TRBV7-2 | CASSPGQGAVDTIYF
TRBJ2-3 | TRBV5-5 | CASSLEGTDTQYF
TRBJ1-2 | TRBV6-1 | CASNEGFNGYTF
TRBJ2-7 | TRBV10-3 | CAISESGLGVYEQYF
TRBJ1-3 | TRBV12-3/TRBV12-4 | CASSLSGQGLGNTIYF
TRBJ1-6 | TRBV2 | CASSAEDPGYNSPLHF
TRBJ2-1 | TRBV15 | CATSSLSGGTYNEQFF
TRBJ1-1 | TRBV7-2 | CASSTWTGTNTEAFF
TRBJ1-5 | TRBV5-6 | CASSFGGNQPQHF